The present entry profiles one T cell receptor (beta chain) with its context. This entry is derived from a study of CD8+ T cells in alopecia areata. Study summary: The duration of tofacitinib was 6 to 18 months, with 6 months off drug afterward.

RNA, once extracted, was reverse transcribed into cDNA for use as the sequencing template. Sequenced by immunoSEQ multiplex PCR; TCRdb stores in-frame clones only, minus some. The sample has about 98,000 clones; less than 50% are singletons. The sequenced sample was CD4+ T cells sorted from blood. The sequence came from a human donor with alopecia areata.

CDR3 loop: CASSQEGDSSQETQYF. The CDR3 DNA reads as TGCGCCAGCAGCCAAGAAGGGGACTCATCCCAAGAGACCCAGTACTTC. The rearrangement joins TRBV4-1 to TRBJ2-5, with a weak D call TRBD2 (6 bases). Germline CDR1 reads MGHRA; CDR2 reads YSYEKL. Deletions cut 0 bases from V and 1 base from J, with 12 bases between. CDR3 length equals 16 residues.